The 13 T cell receptor beta chains given below trace back to one sample, sequenced in a study of identical twins. TCRdb re-called the 5' RACE reads through MiXCR, storing one row per CDR3 protein. The sample records 600,000 to 700,000 distinct CDR3 sequences, less than 25% being singletons. The same sample was also studied in work on T cells expressing NK-cell markers.

The sequenced material came from PBMCs. The origin of the receptors is a woman aged 18-29 years in good health.

The CDR3 region is CASRTPPSVVRETQYF. The CDR3 coding sequence is TGTGCCAGCAGGACCCCTCCTAGCGTGGTTAGGGAGACCCAGTACTTC. This chain joins TRBV2 and TRBJ2-5, with D perhaps TRBD2 (6 bases). The CDR3 covers 16 residues. V lost 6 bases, J lost 5 bases, and 22 bases lay in between. Germline V gene sequence: CDR1 SNHLY, CDR2 FYNNEI.

The chain uses TRBV29-1 and TRBJ1-1; no firm D call. The CDR3 contains 12 residues. Germline-derived CDR1 and CDR2 are SQVTM and ANQGSEA. The V gene lost 4 bases and the J gene lost 3 bases, with 9 bases spanning the gap. This CDR3 reads CSVGSSYTEAFF. The CDR3 DNA sequence: TGCAGCGTTGGGTCATCGTACACTGAAGCTTTCTTT.

This chain joins TRBV5-1 and TRBJ1-1; the match to TRBD1 covers 8 bases. Germline CDR1 reads SGHRS; CDR2 reads YFSETQ. CDR3 length: 15 amino acids. Germline trimming cut 4 bases from V and 4 bases from J; bases unmatched to any gene: 9. The CDR3 DNA sequence: TGCGCCAGCAGCAAAGACAGGGGCGGGGGCACTGAAGCTTTCTTT. As protein: CASSKDRGGGTEAFF.

V is TRBV2 and J is TRBJ2-7; the D gene is possibly TRBD2 (6 bases). Trimming took 9 bases from V and 0 from J, leaving 15 bases between them. The length of the CDR3 is 14 residues. Germline assignment: CDR1 SNHLY and CDR2 FYNNEI. CDR3 in DNA: TGTGCCAGTAAAGCGAGACTAGTCTCCTACGAGCAGTACTTC. As protein: CASKARLVSYEQYF.

In its sample, this clonotype was seen a few times. The rearrangement uses TRBV12-3 or TRBV12-4 and TRBJ1-5, with D possibly matching TRBD1 (5 bases). This CDR3 is built from 16 residues. Trimming took 6 bases from V and 2 from J, leaving 17 bases between them. The CDR3 here is CASSPVGGGGNQPQHF. The CDR3 coding sequence is TGTGCCAGCAGCCCCGTCGGGGGAGGCGGCAATCAGCCCCAGCATTTT.

The table lists this clonotype with many counts. The V and J genes are TRBV29-1 and TRBJ1-1, with D uncertain. Germline values: CDR1 SQVTM, CDR2 ANQGSEA. CDR3 length: 12 residues. Trimming removed 0 bases at V and 4 bases at J, with 6 bases between. CDR3 loop: CSVEEGFTEAFF. The CDR3 nucleotides are TGCAGCGTTGAAGAGGGGTTCACTGAAGCTTTCTTT.

This clonotype was seen a handful of times. This chain uses TRBV5-1 with TRBJ1-3; D is unclear. Germline V gene lookup returns CDR1 SGHRS and CDR2 YFSETQ. V dropped 1 base and J dropped 2 bases, with 13 bases sitting between them. The CDR3 covers 16 residues. The CDR3 nucleotides are TGCGCCAGCAGCTTGTATAGGCCAGGTACTGGAAACACCATATATTTT. As protein: CASSLYRPGTGNTIYF.

This clonotype was detected a few times. This sequence joins TRBV5-1 and TRBJ2-4; D unclear. V gave up 0 bases and J gave up 7 bases, with 14 bases separating them. From germline, CDR1 is SGHRS and CDR2 YFSETQ. The CDR3 is 15 residues long. The CDR3 region is CASSLGHATGNIQYF. The CDR3 bases are TGCGCCAGCAGCTTGGGGCACGCAACGGGTAACATTCAGTACTTC.

This clonotype came up a few times. The chain employs TRBV12-3 or TRBV12-4 and TRBJ2-7; TRBD1 matches 8 bases. The CDR3 is 15 amino acids. Germline trimming cut 5 bases from V and 1 base from J; bases unmatched to any gene: 7. The CDR3 region has the DNA TGTGCCAGCAGTCAAGACAGGGGATATTCCTACGAGCAGTACTTC. Translating gives CASSQDRGYSYEQYF.

This clonotype came up many times. The chain uses TRBV3-1 and TRBJ1-2; D gene ambiguous. The CDR3 is 13 residues long. Germline V lookup: CDR1 LGHDT, CDR2 YNNKEL (reference sequence). The ends were cut back, 4 bases at V and 10 bases at J, with 16 bases in the middle. CDR3 nucleotide sequence: TGTGCCAGCAGCCCCCTTGGACCGACAACCTACACCTTC. Translation: CASSPLGPTTYTF.

This clonotype has ten or more counts. The chain couples TRBV6-1 to TRBJ2-7; TRBD1 matches 7 bases. The trim removed 6 bases at V and 3 bases at J, leaving 14 bases unmatched. The germline gives CDR1 MNHNS, CDR2 SASEGT. The CDR3 consists of 16 residues. CDR3 region: CASRRTQTGTFYEQYF. The CDR3 DNA is TGTGCCAGCAGGAGGACCCAGACAGGGACCTTCTACGAGCAGTACTTC.

Details on this clonotype: Sequence at one end of the junction differs from germline and may be a read error. The chain recombines TRBV7-7 with TRBJ2-5; D unresolved. This CDR3 spans 13 amino acids. The V gene's germline CDR1 is SSHAT and CDR2 FNYEAQ (reference sequence). The CDR3 loop reads CASSSRVVETQYF. In DNA form, the CDR3 reads TGTGCTAGCAGCTCCCGGGTGGTGGAGACCCAGTACTTC.

A few counts support this clonotype. This rearrangement joins TRBV12-3 or TRBV12-4 to TRBJ2-1, with 8 bases fitting TRBD2. Trimming at V came to 6 bases and at J to 7 bases, leaving 11 bases not matched to a gene. CDR3 length equals 15 residues. The CDR3 nucleotides read TGTGCCAGCAGCCCGGAAGGACTAGCCCAAAATGAGCAGTTCTTC. Translating it yields CASSPEGLAQNEQFF.